The 17 T cell receptor beta chains given below trace back to one sample, sequenced in a study of control samples from healthy donors and cancer patients. Profiled with immunoSEQ multiplex PCR; TCRdb holds only in-frame clones, not every one. The table shows about 120,000 clones, with 80% to 90% occurring only once. Sequenced sample: blood. The receptor set was obtained from a man aged 45-65 years in good health.

This clone was picked up one time. V and J are TRBV4-3 and TRBJ2-2; D is undetermined. CDR3 size: 15 residues. The V gene's germline CDR1 is LGHNA and CDR2 YSLEER. V was pared by 0 bases and J by 2 bases, with 7 bases between. CDR3 in amino acids: CASSQEGDNTGELFF. The CDR3 DNA reads TGCGCCAGCAGCCAAGAGGGTGATAACACCGGGGAGCTGTTTTTT.

This chain joins TRBV18 and TRBJ2-1, with a weak D call TRBD2 (6 bases). Germline V CDR1 and CDR2: KGHSH, LQKENI. The ends were cut back, 6 bases at V and 3 bases at J, with 9 bases in the middle. The CDR3 has 13 amino acids. The CDR3 reads CASSRDVYNEQFF. In DNA form, the CDR3 reads TGTGCCAGCTCGCGGGACGTCTACAATGAGCAGTTCTTC.

This clone was seen more than once but under ten times. The rearrangement uses TRBV18 and TRBJ1-3; TRBD1 agrees at 7 bases. Trimming at V came to 5 bases and at J to 1 base, leaving 8 bases not matched to a gene. Germline assignment: CDR1 KGHSH and CDR2 LQKENI. The CDR3 runs 16 residues. The CDR3 loop is CASSEGQTRSGNTIYF. CDR3 nucleotide sequence: TGTGCCAGCTCAGAGGGACAGACTCGTTCTGGAAACACCATATATTTT.

This clone was recorded only once. The chain employs TRBV24-1 and TRBJ2-5; 8 bases map to TRBD2. J lost 2 bases, V lost 9 bases, and 10 bases had no gene match. Germline V lookup: CDR1 KGHDR, CDR2 SFDVKD. CDR3 length: 15 residues. The CDR3 sequence is CATSPGGTPQETQYF. DNA of the CDR3: TGTGCCACCTCGCCGGGGGGGACCCCACAAGAGACCCAGTACTTC.

This clone appeared once. V gene TRBV6-1 combines with J gene TRBJ2-1; 8 bases map to TRBD2. Germline CDR1 is MNHNS and CDR2 is SASEGT. V lost 2 bases to trimming and J lost 0 bases; unmatched junction nucleotides: 0. The CDR3 runs to 15 residues. The CDR3, as DNA: TGTGCCAGCAGTGAACTAGCGGGCTCCTACAATGAGCAGTTCTTC. Translation: CASSELAGSYNEQFF.

This chain uses TRBV30 with TRBJ2-5, with TRBD1 matching 7 bases. Germline V lookup: CDR1 GTSNPN, CDR2 SVGIG (reference sequence). V was pared by 6 bases and J by 5 bases, with 12 bases of the junction left unmatched. The CDR3 runs to 14 residues. Here the CDR3 DNA reads TGTGCCTGTCGGTCCGGGACAGAGAGTGAGACCCAGTACTTC. It translates to CACRSGTESETQYF.

The J gene is TRBJ2-3, the V gene TRBV5-1; D possibly uses TRBD1 or TRBD2 (6 bases each). The CDR3 runs 18 residues. The germline V and J ends were trimmed by 6 bases and 5 bases, with 28 bases remaining between them. In germline, CDR1 is SGHRS, CDR2 YFSETQ. CDR3 bases: TGCGCCAGCATTCAAAGAGGGGGGCCAGAAGGGGTGGAAGATACGCAGTATTTT. Translating it yields CASIQRGGPEGVEDTQYF.

The chain combines TRBV7-9 with TRBJ1-2; D call uncertain. The CDR3 consists of 11 residues. Germline CDR1 is SEHNR and CDR2 is FQNEAQ (reference sequence). The DNA of the CDR3 is TGTGTCCCGGCCGAAATCTATGGCTACACCTTC. As protein: CVPAEIYGYTF.

The rearrangement joins TRBV2 to TRBJ1-6; D uncertain. V was trimmed by 8 bases and J by 2 bases, leaving 22 bases between them. This CDR3 is 18 amino acids long. Germline lookup yields CDR1 SNHLY and CDR2 FYNNEI. The CDR3 loop reads CASSVSTASGTYNSPLHF. The CDR3 DNA sequence: TGTGCCAGCTCAGTCTCAACCGCGTCAGGTACCTATAATTCACCCCTCCACTTT.

The chain links TRBV3-1 (or the pseudogene TRBV3-2) to TRBJ1-5; D is unresolved. CDR3 size: 15 residues. Germline CDR1 is LGHDT and CDR2 is YNNKEL (reference sequence). Trimming took 1 base from V and 0 from J, leaving 7 bases between them. CDR3 protein: CASSQGRNSNQPQHF. CDR3 nucleotide sequence: TGTGCCAGCAGCCAAGGGAGAAATAGCAATCAGCCCCAGCATTTT.

The CDR3 loop is CASSSLNTGELFF. Written as DNA, the CDR3 is TGTGCCAGCAGTTCTCTGAACACCGGGGAGCTGTTTTTT. The V call is TRBV6-2 or TRBV6-3, the J call TRBJ2-2; D gene unclear. The CDR3 length is 13 residues. The V end was cut by 4 bases, the J end by 1 base, with 4 bases between. Germline V gene lookup returns CDR1 MNHEY and CDR2 SVGEGT.

The chain is built from TRBV7-9 and TRBJ1-1, with a tentative D call TRBD1 (5 bases). Trimming removed 5 bases at V and 4 bases at J, with 14 bases between. CDR3 length: 14 amino acids. Germline CDR1 SEHNR, CDR2 FQNEAQ (reference sequence). The CDR3 coding sequence is TGTGCCAGCAGCCCCAGGGATTTGGTCACTGAAGCTTTCTTT. As protein: CASSPRDLVTEAFF.

This chain links TRBV5-1 with TRBJ2-3; 9 bases line up with TRBD1. CDR1 is SGHRS, CDR2 YFSETQ, per germline. V was clipped by 4 bases and J by 6 bases; unmatched bases: 12. The CDR3 runs to 16 residues. The CDR3 DNA follows: TGCGCCAGCAGCGCGGGACAGGGAGCTGCGGGGGATACGCAGTATTTT. As protein: CASSAGQGAAGDTQYF.

The gene calls are TRBV4-2 and TRBJ2-1, with TRBD2 matching over 13 bases. Looked up from germline, CDR1 is LGHNA and CDR2 is YNFKEQ. The CDR3 consists of 18 residues. The J segment lost 4 bases and the V segment lost 2 bases, leaving 8 bases of the junction unmatched. The CDR3 DNA is TGTGCCAGCAGCCAACCAGGGACTAGCGGGGCGGGATACAATGAGCAGTTCTTC. Its translation is CASSQPGTSGAGYNEQFF.

The CDR3 nucleotides are TGTGCCAGCTATCTCCGGGACGGGAGCTCCTACGAGCAGTACTTC. As protein: CASYLRDGSSYEQYF. The chain has TRBV6-5 and TRBJ2-7; possibly TRBD2 for D (6 bases). Trimming removed 8 bases from V and 0 bases from J, with 17 bases in between. Per germline, CDR1 MNHEY and CDR2 SVGAGI. The CDR3 totals 15 residues.

CDR3: CASSLEVGRTDTQYF. For the CDR3, the DNA is TGTGCCAGCAGCTTAGAGGTCGGCAGAACAGATACGCAGTATTTT. The chain is built from TRBV11-2 and TRBJ2-3; D gene uncertain. Trimming removed 0 bases at V and 3 bases at J, with 10 bases between. This CDR3 contains 15 residues. Germline CDR1 and CDR2: SGHAT and FQNNGV.

The chain joins TRBV11-2 to TRBJ2-5; TRBD1 is a possible D gene (5 bases). Trimming cost V 1 base and J 3 bases, with 12 bases left between them. This CDR3 has 15 amino acids. Germline V gives CDR1 SGHAT, CDR2 FQNNGV. CDR3 DNA sequence: TGTGCCAGCAGCTTAGGCGTGAGCAGGGAAGAGACCCAGTACTTC. This gives the protein CASSLGVSREETQYF.